This is a list of T cell receptor beta chains from one sample in a study of T cells in Graves' hyperthyroidism and ophthalmopathy. TCRdb reprocessed the multiplex PCR reads with MiXCR, giving one entry per CDR3 protein. Seen here are around 600,000 distinct CDR3 sequences, 14% observed once, and the top ten hold under 15%. The specimen sequenced was blood. These receptor sequences come from a woman between 50 and 59 years old with Graves' ophthalmopathy. CDR3s include the opening cysteine and the closing phenylalanine or tryptophan. Part of the rows lack a size; the others show once, few, many or a class for expanded clones.

V | size | CDR3
TRBV7-9 | many | CASSLAGNGIYNEQFF
TRBV6-5 | many | CASSYSIAGVLYEQYF
TRBV7-6 | few | CASSFAGWNQPQHF
TRBV10-3 | once | CVSGDSGANVLTF
TRBV4-2 | many | CASSQESVGSSGRYEQYF
TRBV28 | . | CASSPSGRRLDEQFF
TRBV12-3/TRBV12-4 | many | CASSLPGLAGGLSTDTQYF
TRBV20-1 | many | CSAAVGGYEQYF
TRBV18 | many | CASSNSGGDGYTF
TRBV28 | many | CASSLFGAGAEETQYF
TRBV20-1 | many | CSARTSGRGVSYNEQFF
TRBV5-1 | many | CASSLDGYSYNEQFF
TRBV7-9 | many | CASSPSALSYEQYF
TRBV6-2/TRBV6-3 | many | CASSSKENTEAFF
TRBV28 | few | CASSFGGAGGRYGYTF
TRBV7-2 | few | CASSLRGWTSGGYEQYF
TRBV28 | many | CASSSSGRAGSGELFF
TRBV4-2 | few | CASSRGTGGDSYEQYF
TRBV14 | . | CASSQSSGANVLTF
TRBV20-1 | . | CSARDFRKDTEAFF
TRBV6-5 | few | CASSYPGLAGGLAKNIQYF
TRBV5-1 | many | CASSLSANTDTQYF
TRBV6-2/TRBV6-3 | . | CASRTGTGDSPLHF
TRBV7-6 | many | CASSLRYRGLADTDTQYF
TRBV29-1 | . | CSVEGQGAVNEQFF
TRBV3-1 | many | CASSQGAFGVEQFF
TRBV4-3 | . | CASSQDLGSVNTEAFF
TRBV11-3 | many | CASRMTGSVETQYF
TRBV6-5 | . | CASSYTWKSSYNEQFF
TRBV28 | many | CASSFGTGLNEQFF
TRBV28 | . | CASIPWTGALSSPLHF
TRBV19 | . | CASSIKQGYQPQHF
TRBV6-2/TRBV6-3 | few | CASRPLATSTDTQYF
TRBV4-2 | . | CASSQDAGHSYEQYF
TRBV30 | many | CAWSAIQGRGNQPQHF
TRBV18 | few | CASSPRRQGLGEQYF
TRBV7-9 | . | CASSYGTAKNIQYF